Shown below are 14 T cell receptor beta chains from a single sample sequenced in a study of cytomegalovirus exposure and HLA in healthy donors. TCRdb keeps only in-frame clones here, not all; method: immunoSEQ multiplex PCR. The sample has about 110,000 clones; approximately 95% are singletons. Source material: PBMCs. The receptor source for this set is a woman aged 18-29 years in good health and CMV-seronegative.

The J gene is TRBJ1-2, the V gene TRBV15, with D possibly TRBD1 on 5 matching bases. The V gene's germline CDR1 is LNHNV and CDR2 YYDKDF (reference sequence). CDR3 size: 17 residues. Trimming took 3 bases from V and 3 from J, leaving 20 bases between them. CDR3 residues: CATSSREVGGTDYGYTF. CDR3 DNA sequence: TGTGCCACCAGCAGCAGAGAGGTTGGAGGGACCGACTATGGCTACACCTTC.

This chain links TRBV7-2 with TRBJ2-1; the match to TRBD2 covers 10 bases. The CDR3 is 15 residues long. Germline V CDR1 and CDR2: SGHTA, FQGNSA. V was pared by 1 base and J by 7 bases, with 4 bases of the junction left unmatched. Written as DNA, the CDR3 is TGTGCCAGCAGCTTAGAAGCGGGGGGGCCGAATGAGCAGTTCTTC. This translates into CASSLEAGGPNEQFF.

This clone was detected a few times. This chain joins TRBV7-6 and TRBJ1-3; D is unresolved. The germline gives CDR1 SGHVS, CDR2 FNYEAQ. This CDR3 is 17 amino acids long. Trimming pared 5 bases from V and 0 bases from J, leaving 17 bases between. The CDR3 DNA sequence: TGTGCCAGCAGCCCCATGGCAGGACTAAACTCTGGAAACACCATATATTTT. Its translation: CASSPMAGLNSGNTIYF. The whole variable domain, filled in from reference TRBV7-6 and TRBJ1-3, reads GAGVSQSPRYKVTKRGQDVALRCDPISGHVSLYWYRQALGQGPEFLTYFNYEAQQDKSGLPNDRFSAERPEGSISTLTIQRTEQRDSAMYRCASSPMAGLNSGNTIYFGEGSWLTVV.

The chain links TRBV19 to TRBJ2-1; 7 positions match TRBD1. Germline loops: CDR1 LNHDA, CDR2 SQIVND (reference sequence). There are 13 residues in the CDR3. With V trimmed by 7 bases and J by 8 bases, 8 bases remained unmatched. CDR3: CASKRDRVDEQFF. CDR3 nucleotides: TGTGCCAGTAAGAGAGACAGGGTCGATGAGCAGTTCTTC.

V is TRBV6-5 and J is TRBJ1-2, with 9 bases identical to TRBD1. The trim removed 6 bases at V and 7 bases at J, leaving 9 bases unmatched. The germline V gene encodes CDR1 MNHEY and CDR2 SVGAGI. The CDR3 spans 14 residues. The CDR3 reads CASSPRDRVAGYTF. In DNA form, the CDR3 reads TGTGCCAGCAGCCCCCGGGACAGGGTGGCTGGCTACACCTTC.

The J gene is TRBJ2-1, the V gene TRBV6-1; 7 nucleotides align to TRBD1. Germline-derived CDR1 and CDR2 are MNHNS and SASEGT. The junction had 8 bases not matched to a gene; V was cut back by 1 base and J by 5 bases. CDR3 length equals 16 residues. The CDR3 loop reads CASSEGTGLGHNEQFF. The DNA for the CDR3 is TGTGCCAGCAGTGAAGGGACAGGCCTAGGGCACAATGAGCAGTTCTTC.

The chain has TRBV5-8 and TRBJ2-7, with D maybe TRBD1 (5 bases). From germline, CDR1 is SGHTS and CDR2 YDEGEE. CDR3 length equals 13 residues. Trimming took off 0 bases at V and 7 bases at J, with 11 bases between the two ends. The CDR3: CASSLVGVGEQYF. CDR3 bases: TGTGCCAGCAGCTTGGTAGGGGTGGGTGAGCAGTACTTC.

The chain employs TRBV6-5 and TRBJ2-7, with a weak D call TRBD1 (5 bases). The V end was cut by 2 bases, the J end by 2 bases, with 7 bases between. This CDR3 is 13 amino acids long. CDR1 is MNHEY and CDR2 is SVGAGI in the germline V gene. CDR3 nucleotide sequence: TGTGCCAGCAGTTACGGGGCAGCCTACGAGCAGTACTTC. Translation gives CASSYGAAYEQYF.

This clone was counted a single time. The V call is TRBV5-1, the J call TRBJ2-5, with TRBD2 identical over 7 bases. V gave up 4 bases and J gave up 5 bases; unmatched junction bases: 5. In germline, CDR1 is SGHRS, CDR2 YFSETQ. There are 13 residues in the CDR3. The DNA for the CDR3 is TGCGCCAGCAGCGGGGGAGGGGCGGAGACCCAGTACTTC. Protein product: CASSGGGAETQYF.

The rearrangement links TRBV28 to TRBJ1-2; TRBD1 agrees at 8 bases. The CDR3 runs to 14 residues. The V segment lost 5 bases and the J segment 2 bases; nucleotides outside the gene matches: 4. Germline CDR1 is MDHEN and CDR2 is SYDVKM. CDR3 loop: CASSQGAQNYGYTF. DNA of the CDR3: TGTGCCAGCAGTCAGGGGGCGCAAAACTATGGCTACACCTTC.

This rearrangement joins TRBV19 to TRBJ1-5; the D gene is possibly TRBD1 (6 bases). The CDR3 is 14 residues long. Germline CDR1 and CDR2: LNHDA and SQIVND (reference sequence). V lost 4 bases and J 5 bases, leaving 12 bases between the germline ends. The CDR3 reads CASSRPQGHQPQHF. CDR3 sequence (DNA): TGTGCCAGTAGTAGACCACAGGGTCATCAGCCCCAGCATTTT. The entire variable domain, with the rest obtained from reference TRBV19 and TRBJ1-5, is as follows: DGGITQSPKYLFRKEGQNVTLSCEQNLNHDAMYWYRQDPGQGLRLIYYSQIVNDFQKGDIAEGYSVSREKKESFPLTVTSAQKNPTAFYLCASSRPQGHQPQHFGDGTRLSIL.

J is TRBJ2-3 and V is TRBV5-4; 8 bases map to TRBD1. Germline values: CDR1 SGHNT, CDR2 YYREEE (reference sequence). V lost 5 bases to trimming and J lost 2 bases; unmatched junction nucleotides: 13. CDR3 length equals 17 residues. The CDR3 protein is CASSRGLGGQDTDTQYF. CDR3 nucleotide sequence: TGTGCCAGCAGTCGAGGGTTGGGGGGACAGGACACAGATACGCAGTATTTT.

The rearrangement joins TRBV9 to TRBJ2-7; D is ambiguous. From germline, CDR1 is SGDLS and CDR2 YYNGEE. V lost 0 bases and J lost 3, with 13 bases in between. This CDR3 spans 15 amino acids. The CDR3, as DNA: TGTGCCAGCAGCGTAGACCCCCTACCCAACTACGAGCAGTACTTC. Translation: CASSVDPLPNYEQYF.

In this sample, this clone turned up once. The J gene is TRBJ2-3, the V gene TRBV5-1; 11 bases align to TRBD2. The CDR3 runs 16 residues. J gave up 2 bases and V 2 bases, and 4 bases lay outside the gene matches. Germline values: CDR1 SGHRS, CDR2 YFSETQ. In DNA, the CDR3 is TGCGCCAGCAGCTTCGGGACTAGCGGAATCACAGATACGCAGTATTTT. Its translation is CASSFGTSGITDTQYF. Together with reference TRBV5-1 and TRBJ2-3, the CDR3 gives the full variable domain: KAGVTQTPRYLIKTRGQQVTLSCSPISGHRSVSWYQQTPGQGLQFLFEYFSETQRNKGNFPGRFSGRQFSNSRSEMNVSTLELGDSALYLCASSFGTSGITDTQYFGPGTRLTVL.